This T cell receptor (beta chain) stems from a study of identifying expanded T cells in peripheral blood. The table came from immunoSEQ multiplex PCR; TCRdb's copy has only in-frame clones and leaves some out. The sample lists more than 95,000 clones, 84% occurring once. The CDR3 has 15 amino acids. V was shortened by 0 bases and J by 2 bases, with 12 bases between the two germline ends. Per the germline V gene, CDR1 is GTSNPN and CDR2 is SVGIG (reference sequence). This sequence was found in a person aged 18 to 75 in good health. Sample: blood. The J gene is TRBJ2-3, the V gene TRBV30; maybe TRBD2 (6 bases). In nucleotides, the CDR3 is TGTGCCTGGAGTGTTGGGGGACTGCTCACAGATACGCAGTATTTT. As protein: CAWSVGGLLTDTQYF.